Presented here are 22 T cell receptor beta chains from one specimen sequenced in a study of Graves' ophthalmopathy and Graves' hyperthyroidism. RNA transcripts yielded amplified TCR beta CDR3 regions. RT-PCR was first run with HTBI primers, then multiplex PCR in a second round. TCRdb analysed the multiplex PCR reads with MiXCR anew, one entry per CDR3 protein. The sample contains roughly 480,000 distinct CDR3 sequences, 14% of which appear only once. The sequenced sample was blood. The receptors shown here come from a young woman with Graves' ophthalmopathy.

V gene TRBV27 combines with J gene TRBJ2-2; 7 positions match TRBD1. The CDR3 totals 15 residues. V shed 3 bases, J shed 4 bases, and the junction held 5 bases outside the gene matches. CDR1 and CDR2 (germline): MNHEY, SMNVEV (reference sequence). DNA of the CDR3: TGTGCCAGCAGTTTCAACAGGGGCCCCACCGGGGAGCTGTTTTTT. Its translation: CASSFNRGPTGELFF.

This clonotype was counted ten times or more. The rearrangement links TRBV11-2 to TRBJ1-2; D call uncertain. This CDR3 spans 13 amino acids. V was cut by 4 bases and J by 8 bases, with 14 bases left in between. The germline gives CDR1 SGHAT, CDR2 FQNNGV. The CDR3 sequence is CASSSDQETGYTF. CDR3 DNA: TGTGCCAGCAGCTCGGACCAGGAAACCGGCTACACCTTC.

This clonotype was detected only once. This chain joins TRBV4-1 and TRBJ1-6; D is unclear. The CDR3 extends over 16 amino acids. Germline-derived CDR1 and CDR2 are MGHRA and YSYEKL. V dropped 4 bases and J dropped 2 bases, with 12 bases sitting between them. The CDR3 reads CASSRLGNPYNSPLHF. CDR3 nucleotide sequence: TGCGCCAGCAGCCGCCTGGGGAATCCCTATAATTCACCCCTCCACTTT.

A note on this clonotype: A read error is possible here, since a much larger clone lies one base away. The chain has TRBV12-3 or TRBV12-4 and TRBJ1-1; 8 positions match TRBD1. This CDR3 has 15 amino acids. CDR3 sequence reads: CASRNLGQANTEACF. CDR3 coding DNA: TGTGCCAGCAGAAACCTGGGACAGGCGAACACTGAAGCTTGCTTT.

This clonotype was seen at least ten times. The chain links TRBV20-1 to TRBJ1-1; maybe TRBD1 (5 bases). CDR1 DFQATT and CDR2 SNEGSKA come from the germline V gene (reference sequence). The CDR3 spans 13 residues. V gave up 0 bases and J gave up 5 bases, with 10 bases separating them. The chain's CDR3 is CSARDQGRTEAFF. The CDR3 DNA reads TGCAGTGCTAGAGATCAGGGTAGAACTGAAGCTTTCTTT.

This clonotype was observed a handful of times. This rearrangement joins TRBV5-1 to TRBJ1-2, with D unclear. The CDR3 has 14 amino acids. Trimming cost V 4 bases and J 4 bases, with 14 bases left between them. In germline, CDR1 is SGHRS, CDR2 YFSETQ. CDR3 loop: CASSDGVRAYGYTF. The CDR3 DNA is TGCGCCAGCAGCGACGGGGTGAGGGCCTATGGCTACACCTTC.

The gene calls are TRBV2 and TRBJ2-3, with a tentative D call TRBD1 (6 bases). The CDR3 runs 14 residues. Germline V lookup: CDR1 SNHLY, CDR2 FYNNEI. Trimming stripped 5 bases from V and 4 bases from J, with 13 bases between. The CDR3 DNA reads TGTGCCAGCAGTAAATGGACAGAGGCAGATACGCAGTATTTT. Translating it yields CASSKWTEADTQYF.

This clonotype was found many times. The CDR3 DNA follows: TGCAGTGCTAGAGATGGCAGTGGTTCAGTCTACACCTTC. It specifies CSARDGSGSVYTF. The J gene is TRBJ1-2, the V gene TRBV20-1; D gene uncertain. The CDR3 is 13 amino acids. Germline V CDR1 and CDR2: DFQATT, SNEGSKA (reference sequence). V was trimmed by 0 bases and J by 10 bases, leaving 15 bases between them.

In its sample, this clonotype was seen many times. The chain joins TRBV7-2 to TRBJ2-5; a weak D match, TRBD1 (5 bases). V was clipped by 5 bases and J by 4 bases, with 11 bases between them. This CDR3 contains 13 residues. From germline, CDR1 is SGHTA and CDR2 FQGNSA. CDR3 protein: CASSLGHVETQYF. The CDR3 DNA reads TGTGCCAGCAGCCTTGGACATGTAGAGACCCAGTACTTC. Looking up the rest from reference TRBV7-2 and TRBJ2-5 gives the full variable domain: GAGVSQSPSNKVTEKGKDVELRCDPISGHTALYWYRQSLGQGLEFLIYFQGNSAPDKSGLPSDRFSAERTGGSVSTLTIQRTQQEDSAVYLCASSLGHVETQYFGPGTRLLVL.

The table lists this clonotype with many counts. DNA for the CDR3: TGTGCCAGCAGTTACTTCAACAGCCTGAACACTGAAGCTTTCTTT. It is translated as CASSYFNSLNTEAFF. This chain uses TRBV6-5 with TRBJ1-1, with D uncertain. Deletions cut 1 base from V and 0 bases from J, with 9 bases between. CDR3 length equals 15 residues. The germline CDR1 and CDR2 sequences are MNHEY and SVGAGI.

This clonotype was seen at least ten times. The V and J genes are TRBV20-1 and TRBJ2-5; the match to TRBD1 covers 8 bases. CDR1 and CDR2 from the germline V gene are DFQATT and SNEGSKA (reference sequence). The CDR3 is 14 amino acids. V shed 8 bases and J 2 bases; nucleotides not matched to a gene: 10. The CDR3 here is CSIFQGAQQETQYF. CDR3 nucleotides: TGCAGTATATTCCAGGGGGCGCAGCAAGAGACCCAGTACTTC.

This clonotype was counted many times. The chain couples TRBV2 to TRBJ2-2; D possibly corresponds to TRBD1 (6 bases). V was clipped by 6 bases and J by 5 bases, with 16 bases between them. Germline V gene lookup returns CDR1 SNHLY and CDR2 FYNNEI. This CDR3 has 15 residues. CDR3 coding DNA: TGTGCCAGCAGAAAGGGCAGGGGTCGGACCGGGGAGCTGTTTTTT. Protein: CASRKGRGRTGELFF.

This clonotype was picked up many times. V gene TRBV6-5 combines with J gene TRBJ1-1; D unclear. Germline CDR1 and CDR2: MNHEY and SVGAGI. The CDR3 runs 17 residues. V was clipped by 4 bases and J by 0 bases, with 18 bases between them. The chain's CDR3 is CASSSSYERTVNTEAFF. DNA of the CDR3: TGTGCCAGCAGTTCGTCCTATGAGAGAACCGTGAACACTGAAGCTTTCTTT.

This clonotype has ten or more counts. V is TRBV24-1 and J is TRBJ2-5; no clear D gene. This CDR3 region has 14 residues. Germline loops: CDR1 KGHDR, CDR2 SFDVKD. V lost 5 bases to trimming and J lost 0 bases, with 9 bases between them. The CDR3 loop reads CATSGADYQETQYF. The CDR3 nucleotides are TGTGCCACCAGTGGGGCGGATTACCAAGAGACCCAGTACTTC.

This clonotype was seen repeatedly, ten times or more. V and J are TRBV20-1 and TRBJ2-5; D possibly corresponds to TRBD1 (5 bases). The germline V gene has CDR1 DFQATT and CDR2 SNEGSKA (reference sequence). The CDR3 has 16 amino acids. V shed 0 bases and J shed 2 bases, with 16 bases lying between them. The CDR3 protein is CSARETSGIGQETQYF. The CDR3 DNA reads as TGCAGTGCTAGAGAGACATCAGGGATAGGGCAAGAGACCCAGTACTTC.

This clonotype was observed a few times. The chain couples TRBV28 to TRBJ1-2; 7 bases align to TRBD1. Trimming cost V 6 bases and J 8 bases; bases outside gene matches: 6. Germline lookup yields CDR1 MDHEN and CDR2 SYDVKM. The CDR3 is 12 residues long. CDR3 protein: CASRPTGWGYTF. The CDR3 nucleotides read TGTGCCAGCAGACCGACAGGGTGGGGCTACACCTTC.

This clonotype was seen ten or more times. The chain joins TRBV24-1 to TRBJ1-3, with D unresolved. V was pared by 0 bases and J by 4 bases, with 6 bases between. The length of the CDR3 is 14 residues. From germline, CDR1 is KGHDR and CDR2 SFDVKD. CDR3 coding DNA: TGTGCCACCAGTGATTTGCCCAGCGGAAACACCATATATTTT. It yields the protein CATSDLPSGNTIYF.

In its sample, this clonotype was seen once. With a much larger clone just one base away, this may be a read error. The V gene is TRBV7-9, the J gene TRBJ1-1; tentatively, D is TRBD1 (6 bases). V lost 10 bases and J lost 5, with 17 bases in between. The CDR3 runs 13 residues. Germline CDR1 is SEHNR and CDR2 is FQNEAQ (reference sequence). CDR3 sequence: CATKGHLRTEAFF. CDR3 in DNA: TGTGCCACCAAGGGACATCTTAGGACTGAAGCTTTCTTT. Looking up the rest from reference TRBV7-9 and TRBJ1-1 gives the full variable domain: DTGVSQNPRHKITKRGQNVTFRCDPISEHNRLYWYRQTLGQGPEFLTYFQNEAQLEKSRLLSDRFSAERPKGSFSTLEIQRTEQGDSAMYLCATKGHLRTEAFFGQGTRLTVV.

This clonotype has a count of ten or more. The CDR3 nucleotides read TGTGCCAGCACTATTAGACAGGGGACTGAAGCTTTCTTT. This translates into CASTIRQGTEAFF. The chain employs TRBV6-1 and TRBJ1-1, with TRBD1 identical over 8 bases. V gave up 7 bases and J gave up 5 bases; unmatched junction bases: 6. Germline V gives CDR1 MNHNS, CDR2 SASEGT. The length of the CDR3 is 13 residues.

This clonotype appeared many times. The chain carries TRBV20-1 and TRBJ2-7; TRBD2 matches 8 bases. The CDR3 sequence is 16 residues long. Germline V lookup: CDR1 DFQATT, CDR2 SNEGSKA (reference sequence). The J segment lost 0 bases and the V segment lost 0 bases, leaving 7 bases of the junction unmatched. The CDR3 coding sequence is TGCAGTGCTAGAGAAGGTCGGGGGGGCGACTCCTACGAGCAGTACTTC. Its protein product is CSAREGRGGDSYEQYF.

This clonotype was picked up many times. The chain carries TRBV6-1 and TRBJ1-2; D is uncertain. There are 16 residues in the CDR3. Germline V lookup: CDR1 MNHNS, CDR2 SASEGT. V lost 2 bases, J lost 4 bases, and 17 bases lay in between. In DNA form, the CDR3 reads TGTGCCAGCAGTGAAATGATTAGGGAACCATCCTATGGCTACACCTTC. Its protein product is CASSEMIREPSYGYTF.

This clonotype was seen a handful of times. V gene TRBV4-2 combines with J gene TRBJ2-7, with a weak D call TRBD2 (6 bases). The CDR3 is 15 residues long. CDR1 is LGHNA and CDR2 is YNFKEQ in the germline V gene. V lost 0 bases and J 1 base, leaving 10 bases between the germline ends. For the CDR3, the DNA is TGTGCCAGCAGCCAAGATCAGCGGGCGTCCTACGAGCAGTACTTC. This translates into CASSQDQRASYEQYF.